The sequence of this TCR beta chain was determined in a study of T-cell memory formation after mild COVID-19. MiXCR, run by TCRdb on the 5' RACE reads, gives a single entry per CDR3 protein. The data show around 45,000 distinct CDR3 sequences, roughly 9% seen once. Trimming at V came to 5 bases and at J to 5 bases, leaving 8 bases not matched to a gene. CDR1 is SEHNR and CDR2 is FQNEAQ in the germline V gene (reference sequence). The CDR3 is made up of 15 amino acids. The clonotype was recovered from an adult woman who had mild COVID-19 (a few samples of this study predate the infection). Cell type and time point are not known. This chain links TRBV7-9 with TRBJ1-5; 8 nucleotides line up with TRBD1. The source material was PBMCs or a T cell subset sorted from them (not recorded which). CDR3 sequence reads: CASSTTGGSHQPQHF. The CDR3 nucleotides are TGTGCCAGCAGCACAACAGGGGGGAGTCATCAGCCCCAGCATTTT.